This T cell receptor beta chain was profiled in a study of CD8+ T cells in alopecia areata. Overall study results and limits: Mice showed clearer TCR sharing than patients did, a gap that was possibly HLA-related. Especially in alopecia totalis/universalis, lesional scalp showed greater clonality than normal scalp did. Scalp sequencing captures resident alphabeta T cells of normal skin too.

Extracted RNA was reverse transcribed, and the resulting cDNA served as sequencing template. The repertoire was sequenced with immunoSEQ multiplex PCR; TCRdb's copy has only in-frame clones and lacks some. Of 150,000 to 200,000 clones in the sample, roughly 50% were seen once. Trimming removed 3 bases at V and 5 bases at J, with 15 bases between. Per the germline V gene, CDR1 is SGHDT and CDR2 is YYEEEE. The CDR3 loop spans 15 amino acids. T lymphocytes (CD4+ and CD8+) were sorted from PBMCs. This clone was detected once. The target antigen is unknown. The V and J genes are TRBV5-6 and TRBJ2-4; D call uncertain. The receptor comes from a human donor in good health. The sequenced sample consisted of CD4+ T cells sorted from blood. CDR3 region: CASSSISPAQNIQYF. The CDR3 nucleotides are TGTGCCAGCAGCTCGATTTCACCGGCCCAAAACATTCAGTACTTC. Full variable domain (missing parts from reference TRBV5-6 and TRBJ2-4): DAGVTQSPTHLIKTRGQQVTLRCSPKSGHDTVSWYQQALGQGPQFIFQYYEEEERQRGNFPDRFSGHQFPNYSSELNVNALLLGDSALYLCASSSISPAQNIQYFGAGTRLSVL.